A selection of T cell receptor beta chains follows, all from one sample in a study of blood T cell repertoires in COVID-19. This table comes from immunoSEQ multiplex PCR, and its TCRdb copy is limited to in-frame clones, with some not included. In the table there are roughly 480,000 clones, roughly 87% of which are singletons. Sequencing used peripheral blood. These receptors were obtained from a man between 18 and 35 years old with COVID-19, enrolled during active disease. CDR3s include the opening cysteine and the closing phenylalanine or tryptophan. A D gene is named only where the DNA matches it firmly. A row's size may be missing; if present it is once, few, many or a size class.

d_gene: NA
v_gene: TRBV3-1/TRBV3-2
j_gene: TRBJ2-5
abundance: NA
CDR3nt: TGTGCCAGCAGCGGCGGTATCGGAGGAGAGACCCAGTACTTC
CDR3aa: CASSGGIGGETQYF

d_gene: TRBD2
v_gene: TRBV7-2
j_gene: TRBJ2-1
abundance: NA
CDR3nt: TGTGCCAGCAGCTTAGTAGCGGGGGGGCCGCATGAGCAGTTCTTC
CDR3aa: CASSLVAGGPHEQFF

d_gene: NA
v_gene: TRBV27
j_gene: TRBJ2-7
abundance: NA
CDR3nt: TGTGCCAGCAGTTTAGCGGGTGCCTACGAGCAGTACTTC
CDR3aa: CASSLAGAYEQYF

d_gene: TRBD2
v_gene: TRBV5-4
j_gene: TRBJ2-1
abundance: once
CDR3nt: TGTGCGACCGGGACTAGCTCTTACAATGAGCAGTTCTTC
CDR3aa: CATGTSSYNEQFF

d_gene: NA
v_gene: TRBV19
j_gene: TRBJ2-7
abundance: NA
CDR3nt: TGTGCCAGTAGTATTCGGACAAGGACGGCGGCCTACGAGCAGTACTTC
CDR3aa: CASSIRTRTAAYEQYF

d_gene: NA
v_gene: TRBV2
j_gene: TRBJ2-7
abundance: NA
CDR3nt: TGTGCCAGCAGTGAATCAATGGGGGCGGGCGAGCAGTACTTC
CDR3aa: CASSESMGAGEQYF

d_gene: NA
v_gene: TRBV5-1
j_gene: TRBJ2-5
abundance: NA
CDR3nt: TGCGCCAGCAGCTTGGAGAGTGCGGGAGAGACCCAGTACTTC
CDR3aa: CASSLESAGETQYF

d_gene: NA
v_gene: TRBV18
j_gene: TRBJ2-7
abundance: NA
CDR3nt: TGTGCCAGCTCACCCGCGGGACCGACAGGGTTCCTCGAGCAGTACTTC
CDR3aa: CASSPAGPTGFLEQYF

d_gene: NA
v_gene: TRBV5-4
j_gene: TRBJ1-1
abundance: NA
CDR3nt: TGTGCCAGCAGCTTGGACAGGGACGACACTGAAGCTTTCTTT
CDR3aa: CASSLDRDDTEAFF

d_gene: NA
v_gene: TRBV11-3
j_gene: TRBJ2-1
abundance: NA
CDR3nt: TGTGCCAGCTCCCTACGGGGTGACCGCAATGAGCAGTTCTTC
CDR3aa: CASSLRGDRNEQFF

d_gene: NA
v_gene: TRBV18
j_gene: TRBJ1-1
abundance: once
CDR3nt: TGTGCCAGCTCACCCCGACAGAACACTGAAGCTTTCTTT
CDR3aa: CASSPRQNTEAFF

d_gene: TRBD2
v_gene: TRBV11-3
j_gene: TRBJ2-5
abundance: NA
CDR3nt: TGTGCCAGCAGCTTAGGAGGGACTACCCAAGAGACCCAGTACTTC
CDR3aa: CASSLGGTTQETQYF

d_gene: NA
v_gene: TRBV11-2
j_gene: TRBJ1-2
abundance: NA
CDR3nt: TGTGCCAGCAGCGCACCGGGGGGCCAGAACTACACCTTC
CDR3aa: CASSAPGGQNYTF

d_gene: TRBD2
v_gene: TRBV4-2
j_gene: TRBJ2-3
abundance: NA
CDR3nt: TGTGCCAGCAGCCCTCAGGGCGGGGGGGCAGATACGCAGTATTTT
CDR3aa: CASSPQGGGADTQYF

d_gene: NA
v_gene: TRBV24-1
j_gene: TRBJ2-3
abundance: NA
CDR3nt: TGTGCCACCCGAGGGCCCTACACAGATACGCAGTATTTT
CDR3aa: CATRGPYTDTQYF

d_gene: NA
v_gene: TRBV11-3
j_gene: TRBJ2-2
abundance: NA
CDR3nt: TGTGCCAGCAGCTTAGATTGGGGACACAACACCGGGGAGCTGTTTTTT
CDR3aa: CASSLDWGHNTGELFF

d_gene: TRBD2
v_gene: TRBV5-1
j_gene: TRBJ2-7
abundance: NA
CDR3nt: TGCGCCAGCAGCTTGGCTAGCGGGAGTTACGAGCAGTACTTC
CDR3aa: CASSLASGSYEQYF

d_gene: TRBD2
v_gene: TRBV25-1
j_gene: TRBJ2-3
abundance: NA
CDR3nt: TGTGCCAGCAGTGATCCTACTAGCGCAGATACGCAGTATTTT
CDR3aa: CASSDPTSADTQYF

d_gene: NA
v_gene: TRBV7-9
j_gene: TRBJ1-4
abundance: NA
CDR3nt: TGTGCCAGCAGCTCCCCGAATGCGGAGGCAACTAATGAAAAACTGTTTTTT
CDR3aa: CASSSPNAEATNEKLFF

d_gene: TRBD1
v_gene: TRBV7-2
j_gene: TRBJ1-6
abundance: NA
CDR3nt: TGTGCCAGCAGGCATACAGGGGTGGGCTATAATTCACCCCTCCACTTT
CDR3aa: CASRHTGVGYNSPLHF

d_gene: NA
v_gene: TRBV14
j_gene: TRBJ1-6
abundance: NA
CDR3nt: TGTGCCAGCAGCCAAGACTCCAGGTTCTTTAATTCACCCCTCCACTTT
CDR3aa: CASSQDSRFFNSPLHF

d_gene: TRBD2
v_gene: TRBV18
j_gene: TRBJ2-1
abundance: once
CDR3nt: TGTGCCAGCTCACCAACCTTAGCGGGAGGTACAAATGAGCAGTTCTTC
CDR3aa: CASSPTLAGGTNEQFF

d_gene: NA
v_gene: TRBV11-3
j_gene: TRBJ2-4
abundance: NA
CDR3nt: TGTGCCAGCAGCTTAGTCGGGTTTGGCAAAAACATTCAGTACTTC
CDR3aa: CASSLVGFGKNIQYF

d_gene: NA
v_gene: TRBV5-4
j_gene: TRBJ2-1
abundance: NA
CDR3nt: TGTGCCAGCAGCCCCATTAACAGCCGCCCTGAGCAGTTCTTC
CDR3aa: CASSPINSRPEQFF

d_gene: TRBD2
v_gene: TRBV5-6
j_gene: TRBJ2-3
abundance: NA
CDR3nt: TGTGCCAGCAAAGTGAACGCGGGAGCTCTAGATACGCAGTATTTT
CDR3aa: CASKVNAGALDTQYF

d_gene: TRBD2
v_gene: TRBV11-2
j_gene: TRBJ2-1
abundance: NA
CDR3nt: TGTGCCAGCAGCTTCACTAGCGGGGCCAATGAGCAGTTCTTC
CDR3aa: CASSFTSGANEQFF

d_gene: NA
v_gene: TRBV6-1
j_gene: TRBJ1-1
abundance: once
CDR3nt: TGTGCCAGCAGTGACACTTGGAGGAATTCAGCTTTCTTT
CDR3aa: CASSDTWRNSAFF

d_gene: TRBD1
v_gene: TRBV5-6
j_gene: TRBJ2-5
abundance: NA
CDR3nt: TGTGCCAGCAGCTTGGGACAGGGTCTACAAGAGACCCAGTACTTC
CDR3aa: CASSLGQGLQETQYF

d_gene: NA
v_gene: TRBV5-6
j_gene: TRBJ1-2
abundance: NA
CDR3nt: TGTGCCAGCAGCTTAGCCACTATTATTAACTATGGCTACACCTTC
CDR3aa: CASSLATIINYGYTF

d_gene: TRBD2
v_gene: TRBV30
j_gene: TRBJ2-7
abundance: NA
CDR3nt: TGTGCCTGGAGTAGCGGGGGAACCTACGAGCAGTACTTC
CDR3aa: CAWSSGGTYEQYF

d_gene: NA
v_gene: TRBV6-1
j_gene: TRBJ2-3
abundance: NA
CDR3nt: TGTGCCAGCAGTGAAGCCTTCGGACAGTCTAGCACAGATACGCAGTATTTT
CDR3aa: CASSEAFGQSSTDTQYF

d_gene: NA
v_gene: TRBV7-9
j_gene: TRBJ2-7
abundance: NA
CDR3nt: TGTGCCAGCAGCTTAAGTCTGCGATCCTACGAGCAGTACTTC
CDR3aa: CASSLSLRSYEQYF

d_gene: TRBD2
v_gene: TRBV2
j_gene: TRBJ2-7
abundance: NA
CDR3nt: TGTGCCAGCAGTGAAAGCGGGAGTCCGACCTACGAGCAGTACTTC
CDR3aa: CASSESGSPTYEQYF

d_gene: NA
v_gene: TRBV23-1
j_gene: TRBJ2-3
abundance: NA
CDR3nt: TGCGCCAGCAGTCGATGGGACTCCTCCACAGATACGCAGTATTTT
CDR3aa: CASSRWDSSTDTQYF

d_gene: NA
v_gene: TRBV5-1
j_gene: TRBJ2-1
abundance: NA
CDR3nt: TGCGCCAGCAGCTTGGCCGAGGGGGCCTACAATGAGCAGTTCTTC
CDR3aa: CASSLAEGAYNEQFF